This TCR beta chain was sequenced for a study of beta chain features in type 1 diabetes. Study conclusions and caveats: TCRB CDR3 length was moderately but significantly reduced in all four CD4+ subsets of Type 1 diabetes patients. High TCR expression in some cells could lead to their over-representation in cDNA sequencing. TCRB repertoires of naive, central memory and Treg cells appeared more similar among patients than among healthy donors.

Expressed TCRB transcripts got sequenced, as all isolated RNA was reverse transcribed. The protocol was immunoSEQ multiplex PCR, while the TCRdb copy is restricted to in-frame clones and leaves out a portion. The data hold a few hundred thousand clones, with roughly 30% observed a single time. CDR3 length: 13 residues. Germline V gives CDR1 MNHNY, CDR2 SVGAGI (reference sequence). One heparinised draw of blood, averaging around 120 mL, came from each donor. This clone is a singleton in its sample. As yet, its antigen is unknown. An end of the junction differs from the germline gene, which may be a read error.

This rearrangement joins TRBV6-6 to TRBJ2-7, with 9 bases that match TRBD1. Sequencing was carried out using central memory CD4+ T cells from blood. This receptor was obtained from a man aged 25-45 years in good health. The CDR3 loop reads CASSYDGQGHPAF. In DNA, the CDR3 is TGTGCCAGCAGTTACGACGGACAGGGGCACCCGGCTTTC.